This is a list of T cell receptor beta chains from one sample in a study of OX40 agonist ivuxolimab in advanced cancers. The table came from immunoSEQ multiplex PCR; TCRdb's copy has only in-frame clones and leaves some out. The sample records about 64,000 clones, around four fifths being singletons. This sample comprised CD4+ or CD8+ T cells sorted from blood, obtained in a trial of the OX40 agonist ivuxolimab. These receptors were collected from an adult with an advanced solid tumor such as melanoma, head and neck, liver or kidney cancer. CDR3s include the opening cysteine and the closing phenylalanine or tryptophan.

j_call,v_call,cdr3_aa
TRBJ1-1,TRBV7-3,CASSPYAGQPNTEAFF
TRBJ2-7,TRBV7-2,CASSPGRGQYF
TRBJ2-3,TRBV19,CASRGGNSTDTQYF
TRBJ1-5,TRBV19,CASSSQGNQPQHF
TRBJ2-6,TRBV11-3,CASEGRGAHGANVLTF
TRBJ2-5,TRBV6-6,CASRPLVGGLYETQYF
TRBJ2-7,TRBV7-9,CASSSDTYEQYF
TRBJ2-7,TRBV28,CASMGSAYEQYF
TRBJ2-3,TRBV19,CASSLYLGLAGADTQYF
TRBJ1-1,TRBV10-3,CAIRETGGITEAFF
TRBJ2-7,TRBV5-6,CASSLVGGIEQYF
TRBJ2-7,TRBV11-2,CASSLDYRGPYEQYF
TRBJ2-5,TRBV2,CASSEVLAGVTQYF
TRBJ2-1,TRBV5-1,CASSRGLAGSNEQFF
TRBJ2-7,TRBV18,CASSRGAAYEQYF
TRBJ1-4,TRBV2,CASSEIGQLYF
TRBJ1-2,TRBV28,CASTQSGGNYGYTF
TRBJ2-7,TRBV11-2,CASSPPYSYEQYF
TRBJ2-2,TRBV5-1,CASSQSNTGELFF
TRBJ2-2,TRBV7-8,CASSLEGGYTGELFF
TRBJ2-7,TRBV7-2,CASRGTGASYEQYF
TRBJ2-7,TRBV11-3,CASSLTSVAGNEQYF
TRBJ1-6,TRBV7-9,CASSLVRGDYNSPLHF
TRBJ2-7,TRBV2,CASSRGLAGGSHEQYF
TRBJ1-3,TRBV28,CASTQGLDANPINTIYF
TRBJ2-5,TRBV9,CASSVGGESQETQYF
TRBJ2-1,TRBV5-1,CASRRQGTSNEQFF
TRBJ2-1,TRBV4-3,CASSQEGGTGGREQFF
TRBJ2-7,TRBV11-2,CASSFTREPYEQYF
TRBJ1-4,TRBV4-3,CASSQGGTRGQGANEKLFF
TRBJ2-5,TRBV5-1,CASSLQDRGGETQYF
TRBJ2-3,TRBV9,CASSVEGGLSTDTQYF
TRBJ1-1,TRBV7-6,CASSFGTGNTEAFF
TRBJ1-6,TRBV4-3,CASSQEVDRDNSPLHF
TRBJ2-7,TRBV7-2,CASSFQLADLYEQYF
TRBJ2-6,TRBV7-9,CASSLVARAGANVLTF
TRBJ1-3,TRBV6-5,CASSSSSPGNTIYF
TRBJ2-7,TRBV25-1,CASSESPSSYEQYF
TRBJ2-1,TRBV11-1,CASSPVGYYNEQFF
TRBJ2-5,TRBV19,CASSKRQVQETQYF
TRBJ2-5,TRBV6-5,CASTPGQGARETQYF
TRBJ1-6,TRBV19,CASRDRGSSYNSPLHF
TRBJ2-3,TRBV6-6,CASSYFNWGTDTQYF
TRBJ1-2,TRBV10-3,CAISEFSGQEYGYTF
TRBJ1-2,TRBV5-1,CASRFWAETNYGYTF
TRBJ2-5,TRBV9,CASSIIDGQGAETQYF
TRBJ1-5,TRBV30,CACGLDQPQHF
TRBJ2-1,TRBV2,CASRLEGISYNEQFF